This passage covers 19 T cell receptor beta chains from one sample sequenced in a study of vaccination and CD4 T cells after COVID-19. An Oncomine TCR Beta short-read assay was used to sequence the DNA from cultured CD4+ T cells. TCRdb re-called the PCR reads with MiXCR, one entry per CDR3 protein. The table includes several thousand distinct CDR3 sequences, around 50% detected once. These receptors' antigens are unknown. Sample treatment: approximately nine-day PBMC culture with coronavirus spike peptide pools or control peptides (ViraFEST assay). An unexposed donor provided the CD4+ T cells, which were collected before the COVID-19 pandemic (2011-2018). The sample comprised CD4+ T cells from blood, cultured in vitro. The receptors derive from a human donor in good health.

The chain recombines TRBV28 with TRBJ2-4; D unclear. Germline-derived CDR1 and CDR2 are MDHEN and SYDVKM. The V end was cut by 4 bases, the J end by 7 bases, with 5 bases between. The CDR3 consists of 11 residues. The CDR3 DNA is TGTGCCAGCAGTTCCCCCAACATTCAGTACTTC. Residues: CASSSPNIQYF.

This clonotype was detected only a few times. CDR3 protein: CASSTTGHGYTF. In DNA, the CDR3 is TGTGCCAGCAGTACGACAGGGCATGGCTACACCTTC. The chain combines TRBV6-2 or TRBV6-3 with TRBJ1-2; 7 nucleotides align to TRBD1. V lost 5 bases and J lost 6; bases outside the gene matches: 3. Germline CDR1 MNHEY, CDR2 SVGEGT. This CDR3 spans 12 amino acids.

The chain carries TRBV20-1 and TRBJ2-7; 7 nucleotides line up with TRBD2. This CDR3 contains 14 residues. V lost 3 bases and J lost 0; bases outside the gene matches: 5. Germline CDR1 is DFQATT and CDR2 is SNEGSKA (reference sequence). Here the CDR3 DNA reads TGCAGTGCTAGTTTTCCTAGCGGCTCCTACGAGCAGTACTTC. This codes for CSASFPSGSYEQYF.

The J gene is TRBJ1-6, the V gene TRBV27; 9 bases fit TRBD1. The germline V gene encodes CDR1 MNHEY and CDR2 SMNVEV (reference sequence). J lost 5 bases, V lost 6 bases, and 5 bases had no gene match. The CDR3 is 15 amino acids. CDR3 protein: CASSRGTGNNSPLHF. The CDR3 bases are TGTGCCAGCAGCCGTGGGACAGGGAATAATTCACCCCTCCACTTT.

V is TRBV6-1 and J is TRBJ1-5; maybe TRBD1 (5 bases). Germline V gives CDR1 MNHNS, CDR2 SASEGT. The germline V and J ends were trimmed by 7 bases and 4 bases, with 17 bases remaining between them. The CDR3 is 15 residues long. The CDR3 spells CASTPPGPRNQPQHF. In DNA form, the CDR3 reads TGTGCCAGCACCCCCCCGGGACCACGTAATCAGCCCCAGCATTTT.

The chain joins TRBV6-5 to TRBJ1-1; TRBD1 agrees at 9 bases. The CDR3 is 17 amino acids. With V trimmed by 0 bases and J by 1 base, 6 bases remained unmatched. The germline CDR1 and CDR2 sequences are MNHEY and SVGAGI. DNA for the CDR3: TGTGCCAGCAGTTACTCGGGGACAGGGACTACGAACACTGAAGCTTTCTTT. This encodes CASSYSGTGTTNTEAFF.

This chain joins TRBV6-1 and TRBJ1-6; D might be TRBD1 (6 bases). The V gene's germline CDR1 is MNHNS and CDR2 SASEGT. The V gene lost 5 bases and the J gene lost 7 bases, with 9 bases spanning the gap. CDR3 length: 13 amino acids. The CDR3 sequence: CASSRGANSPLHF. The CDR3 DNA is TGTGCCAGCAGTCGGGGGGCAAATTCACCCCTCCACTTT.

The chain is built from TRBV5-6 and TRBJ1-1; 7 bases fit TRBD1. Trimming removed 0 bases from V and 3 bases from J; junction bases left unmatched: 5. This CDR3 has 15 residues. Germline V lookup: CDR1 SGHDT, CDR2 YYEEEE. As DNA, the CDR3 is TGTGCCAGCAGCTTGGACAGGGGCGCGGACACTGAAGCTTTCTTT. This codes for CASSLDRGADTEAFF.

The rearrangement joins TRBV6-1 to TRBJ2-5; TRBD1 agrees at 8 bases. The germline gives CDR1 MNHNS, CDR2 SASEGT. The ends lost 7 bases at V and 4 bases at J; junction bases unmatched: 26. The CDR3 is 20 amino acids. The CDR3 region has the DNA TGTGCCAGCACCAGTTTACGCTCGAGGTCCGGGACAGGAGGTCGAGAGACCCAGTACTTC. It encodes CASTSLRSRSGTGGRETQYF.

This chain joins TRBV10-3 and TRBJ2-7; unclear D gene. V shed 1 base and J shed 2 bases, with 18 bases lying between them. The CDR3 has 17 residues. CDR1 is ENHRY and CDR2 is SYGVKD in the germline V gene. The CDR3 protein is CAISELAGGPLAYEQYF. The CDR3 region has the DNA TGTGCCATCAGTGAGTTAGCAGGTGGTCCTTTAGCCTACGAGCAGTACTTC.

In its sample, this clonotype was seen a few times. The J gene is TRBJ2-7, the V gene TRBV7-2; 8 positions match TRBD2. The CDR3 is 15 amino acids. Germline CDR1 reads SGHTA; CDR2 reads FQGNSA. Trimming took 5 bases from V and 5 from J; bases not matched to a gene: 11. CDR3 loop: CASSPGTSSHDEQYF. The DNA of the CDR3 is TGTGCCAGCAGCCCGGGGACTAGTTCACACGACGAGCAGTACTTC.

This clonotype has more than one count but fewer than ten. Here the CDR3 DNA reads TGTGCCAGCATCACGGGAGGCCGTCCTACCGGGGAGCTGTTTTTT. Encoded protein: CASITGGRPTGELFF. This chain connects TRBV5-6 to TRBJ2-2; 7 nucleotides match TRBD2. This CDR3 spans 15 amino acids. Germline CDR1 SGHDT, CDR2 YYEEEE. After removal of 6 bases from V and 5 bases from J, the junction contained 10 bases not matched to a gene.

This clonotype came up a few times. CDR3 in amino acids: CASSLGDSSTDTQYF. The CDR3 region has the DNA TGTGCCAGCAGCTTGGGGGACAGCAGCACAGATACGCAGTATTTT. The chain uses TRBV5-4 and TRBJ2-3, with 7 bases that match TRBD1. The CDR3 has 15 amino acids. Germline CDR1 and CDR2: SGHNT and YYREEE (reference sequence). V trimming: 0 bases; J trimming: 0 bases; junction bases outside the gene matches: 1.

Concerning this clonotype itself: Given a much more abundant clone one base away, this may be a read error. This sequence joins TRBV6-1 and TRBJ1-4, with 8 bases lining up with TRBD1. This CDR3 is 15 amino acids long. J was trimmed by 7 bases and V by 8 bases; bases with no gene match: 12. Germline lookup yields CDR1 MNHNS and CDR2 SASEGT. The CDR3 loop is CASSSTQGAGEKLFF. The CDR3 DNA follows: TGTGCCAGCTCATCCACTCAGGGGGCAGGTGAAAAACTGTTTTTT.

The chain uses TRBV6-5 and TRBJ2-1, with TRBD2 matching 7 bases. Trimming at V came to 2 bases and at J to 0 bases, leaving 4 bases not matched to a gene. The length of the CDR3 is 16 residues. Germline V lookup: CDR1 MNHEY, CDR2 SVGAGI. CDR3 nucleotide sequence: TGTGCCAGCAGTTACAGACGGGGGGACTCCTACAATGAGCAGTTCTTC. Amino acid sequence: CASSYRRGDSYNEQFF.

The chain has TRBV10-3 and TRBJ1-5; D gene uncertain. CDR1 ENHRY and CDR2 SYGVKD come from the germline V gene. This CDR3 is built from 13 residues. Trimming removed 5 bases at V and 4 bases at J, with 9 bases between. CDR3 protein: CAISSGSNQPQHF. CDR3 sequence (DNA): TGTGCCATCAGTTCCGGGAGTAATCAGCCCCAGCATTTT.

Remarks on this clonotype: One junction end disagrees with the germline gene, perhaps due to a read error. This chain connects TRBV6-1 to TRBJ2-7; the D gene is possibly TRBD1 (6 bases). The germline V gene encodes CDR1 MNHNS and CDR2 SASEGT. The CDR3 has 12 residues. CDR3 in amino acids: CASSEQTGPQYF. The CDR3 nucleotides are TGCGCCAGCAGTGAGCAAACAGGGCCGCAGTACTTC.

CDR3 amino acids: CASSLAGTAPYEQYF. In DNA form, the CDR3 reads TGCGCCAGCAGCTTGGCTGGGACAGCACCCTACGAGCAGTACTTC. The chain couples TRBV5-1 to TRBJ2-7; 7 positions agree with TRBD1. The germline V gene has CDR1 SGHRS and CDR2 YFSETQ. V shed 0 bases, J shed 2 bases, and the junction held 5 bases outside the gene matches. This CDR3 spans 15 amino acids.

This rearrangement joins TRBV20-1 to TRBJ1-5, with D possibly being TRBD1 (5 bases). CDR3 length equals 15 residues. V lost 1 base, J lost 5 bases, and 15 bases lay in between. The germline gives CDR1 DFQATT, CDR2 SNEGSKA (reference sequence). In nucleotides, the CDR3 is TGCAGTGCTAGAGGGGTTGGGGCTATGCATCAGCCCCAGCATTTT. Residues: CSARGVGAMHQPQHF.